The source of this T cell receptor beta chain is a study of shared clonotypes between healthy human individuals. Whole-study context: A couple of women and a few men aged 18 to 49 served as donors.

The CDR3 sequence is 15 residues long. In germline, CDR1 is SGHAT, CDR2 FQNNGV. Between the trimmed V and J ends, which lost 5 bases and 1 base, there was a span of 14 bases. About this clone itself: Antigen: not known.

Findings and limits, study-wide: A limitation of the genetic and exposure-history diversity represented arose from few donors.

PCR replicates from unsorted PBMC used about 310 ng DNA, and this amount was roughly 32,000 T cell genomes. Ten immunoSEQ deep assay plates were used to sequence the DNA of unsorted PBMCs. The protocol was immunoSEQ multiplex PCR, while the TCRdb copy is restricted to in-frame clones and leaves out a portion. The sample consists of 450,000 to 500,000 clones, roughly 85% of them appearing once. Input material: PBMCs. The V gene is TRBV11-2, the J gene TRBJ1-1, with D perhaps matching TRBD1 (6 bases). This sequence originates from a woman in her thirties or forties in good health. Some clones in this sample may be carry-over from other donors' samples. CDR3 sequence: CASSPNQGKNTEAFF. The CDR3 nucleotides are TGTGCCAGCAGCCCCAACCAGGGGAAGAACACTGAAGCTTTCTTT. The complete variable domain, with remaining parts taken from reference TRBV11-2 and TRBJ1-1, reads EAGVAQSPRYKIIEKRQSVAFWCNPISGHATLYWYQQILGQGPKLLIQFQNNGVVDDSQLPKDRFSAERLKGVDSTLKIQPAKLEDSAVYLCASSPNQGKNTEAFFGQGTRLTVV.